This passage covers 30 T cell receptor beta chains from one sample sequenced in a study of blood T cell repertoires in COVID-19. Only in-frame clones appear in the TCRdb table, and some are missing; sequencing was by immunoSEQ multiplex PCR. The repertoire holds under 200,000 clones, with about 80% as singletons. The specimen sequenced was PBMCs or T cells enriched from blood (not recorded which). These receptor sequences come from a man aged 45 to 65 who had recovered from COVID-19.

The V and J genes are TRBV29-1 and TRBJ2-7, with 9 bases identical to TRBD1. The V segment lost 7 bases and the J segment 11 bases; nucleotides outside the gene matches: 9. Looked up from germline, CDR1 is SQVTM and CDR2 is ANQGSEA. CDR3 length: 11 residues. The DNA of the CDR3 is TGCAGCGCGCGACAGGGGGAGAATAAGTACTTC. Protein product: CSARQGENKYF.

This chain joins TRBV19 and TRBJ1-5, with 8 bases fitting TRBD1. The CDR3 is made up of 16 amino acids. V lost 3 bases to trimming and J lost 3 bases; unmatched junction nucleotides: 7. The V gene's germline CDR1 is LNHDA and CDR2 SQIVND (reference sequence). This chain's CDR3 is CASSMTGQGFNQPQHF. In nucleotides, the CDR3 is TGTGCCAGTAGTATGACAGGACAGGGTTTCAATCAGCCCCAGCATTTT.

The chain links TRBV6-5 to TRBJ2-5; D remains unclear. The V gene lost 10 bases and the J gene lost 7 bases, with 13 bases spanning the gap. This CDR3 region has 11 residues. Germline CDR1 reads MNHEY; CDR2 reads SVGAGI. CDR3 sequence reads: CATELSRTQYF. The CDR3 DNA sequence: TGTGCCACTGAGCTAAGTAGGACCCAGTACTTC.

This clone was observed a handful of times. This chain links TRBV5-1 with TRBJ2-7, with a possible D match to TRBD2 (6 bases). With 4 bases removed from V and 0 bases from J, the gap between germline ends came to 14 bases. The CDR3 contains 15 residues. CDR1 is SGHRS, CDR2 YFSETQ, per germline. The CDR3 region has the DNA TGCGCCAGCAGCGCCTATAGACTAGACTCCTACGAGCAGTACTTC. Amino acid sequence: CASSAYRLDSYEQYF.

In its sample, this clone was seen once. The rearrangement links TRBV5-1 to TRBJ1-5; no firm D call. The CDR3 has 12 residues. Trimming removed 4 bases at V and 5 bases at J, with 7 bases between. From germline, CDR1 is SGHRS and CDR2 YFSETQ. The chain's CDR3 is CASSLPDQPQHF. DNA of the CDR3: TGCGCCAGCAGCCTCCCGGATCAGCCCCAGCATTTT.

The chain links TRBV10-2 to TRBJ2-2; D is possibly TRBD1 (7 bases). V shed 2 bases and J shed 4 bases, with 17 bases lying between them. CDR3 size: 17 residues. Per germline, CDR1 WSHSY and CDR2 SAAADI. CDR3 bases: TGCGCCAGCAGTGAGGGGGACAACAGGGGAGGCACCGGGGAGCTGTTTTTT. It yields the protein CASSEGDNRGGTGELFF.

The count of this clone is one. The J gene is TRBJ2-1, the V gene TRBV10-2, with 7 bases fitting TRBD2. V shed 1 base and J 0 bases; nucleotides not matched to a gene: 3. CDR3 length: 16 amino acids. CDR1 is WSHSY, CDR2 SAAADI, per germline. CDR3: CASSEWGGSSYNEQFF. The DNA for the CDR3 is TGCGCCAGCAGTGAGTGGGGGGGAAGCTCCTACAATGAGCAGTTCTTC.

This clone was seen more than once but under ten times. The CDR3 nucleotides read TGCGCCAGCAGTGATTACGGGAGGGGCAATGAGCAGTTCTTC. Translation: CASSDYGRGNEQFF. The rearrangement links TRBV10-2 to TRBJ2-1; TRBD2 agrees at 8 bases. V was pared by 3 bases and J by 6 bases, with 4 bases of the junction left unmatched. The CDR3 spans 14 residues. The V gene's germline CDR1 is WSHSY and CDR2 SAAADI.

Written as DNA, the CDR3 is TGTGCCAGCAGCTTGACTAGCGGCTCCTACAATGAGCAGTTCTTC. Encoded protein: CASSLTSGSYNEQFF. The chain links TRBV5-4 to TRBJ2-1; 8 bases are shared with TRBD2. Trimming took 1 base from V and 0 from J; bases not matched to a gene: 0. CDR3 length: 15 residues. Germline assignment: CDR1 SGHNT and CDR2 YYREEE (reference sequence).

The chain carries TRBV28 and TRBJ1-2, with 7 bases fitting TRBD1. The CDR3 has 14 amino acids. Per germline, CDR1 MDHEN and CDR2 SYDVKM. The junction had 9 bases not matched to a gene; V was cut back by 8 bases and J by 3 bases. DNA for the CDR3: TGTGCCAGCTCCTCAGGGGGTATATACTATGGCTACACCTTC. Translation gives CASSSGGIYYGYTF.

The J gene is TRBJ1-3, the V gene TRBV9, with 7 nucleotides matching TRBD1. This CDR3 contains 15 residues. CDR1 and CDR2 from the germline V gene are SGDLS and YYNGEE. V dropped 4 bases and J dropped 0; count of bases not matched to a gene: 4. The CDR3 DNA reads TGTGCCAGCAGCCCGACAGGGTCCTCTGGAAACACCATATATTTT. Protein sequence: CASSPTGSSGNTIYF.

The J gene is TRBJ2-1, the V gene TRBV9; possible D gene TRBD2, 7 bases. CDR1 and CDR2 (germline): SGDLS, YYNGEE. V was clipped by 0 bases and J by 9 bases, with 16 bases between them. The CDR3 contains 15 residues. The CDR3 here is CASSVEGGASSEQFF. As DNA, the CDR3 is TGTGCCAGCAGCGTAGAGGGGGGGGCCAGTAGTGAGCAGTTCTTC. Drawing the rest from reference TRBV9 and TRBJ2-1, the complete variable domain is DSGVTQTPKHLITATGQRVTLRCSPRSGDLSVYWYQQSLDQGLQFLIQYYNGEERAKGNILERFSAQQFPDLHSELNLSSLELGDSALYFCASSVEGGASSEQFFGPGTRLTVL.

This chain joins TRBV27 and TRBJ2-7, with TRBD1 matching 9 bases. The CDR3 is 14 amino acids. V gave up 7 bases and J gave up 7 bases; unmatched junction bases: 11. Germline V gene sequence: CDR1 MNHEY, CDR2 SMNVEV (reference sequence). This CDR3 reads CASTSGTGWGEQYF. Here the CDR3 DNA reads TGTGCCAGCACGTCCGGGACAGGGTGGGGTGAGCAGTACTTC.

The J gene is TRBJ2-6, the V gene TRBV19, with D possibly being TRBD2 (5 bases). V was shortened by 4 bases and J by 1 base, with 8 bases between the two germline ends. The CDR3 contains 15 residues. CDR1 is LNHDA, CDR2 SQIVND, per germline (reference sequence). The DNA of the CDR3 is TGTGCCAGTAGTAGAGGACTGTCTGGGGCCAACGTCCTGACTTTC. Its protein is CASSRGLSGANVLTF. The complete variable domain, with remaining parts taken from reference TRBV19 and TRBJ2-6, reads DGGITQSPKYLFRKEGQNVTLSCEQNLNHDAMYWYRQDPGQGLRLIYYSQIVNDFQKGDIAEGYSVSREKKESFPLTVTSAQKNPTAFYLCASSRGLSGANVLTFGAGSRLTVL.

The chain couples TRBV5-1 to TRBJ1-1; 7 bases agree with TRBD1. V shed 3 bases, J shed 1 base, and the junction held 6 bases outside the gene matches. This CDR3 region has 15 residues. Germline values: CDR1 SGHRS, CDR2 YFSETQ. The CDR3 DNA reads TGCGCCAGCAGCTCCACGGGACAGCCGAACACTGAAGCTTTCTTT. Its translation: CASSSTGQPNTEAFF.

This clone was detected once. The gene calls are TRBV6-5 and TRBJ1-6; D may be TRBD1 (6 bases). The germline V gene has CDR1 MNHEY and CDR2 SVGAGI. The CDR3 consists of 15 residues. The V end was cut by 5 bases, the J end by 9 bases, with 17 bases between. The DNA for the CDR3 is TGTGCCAGCAGTCAAACAGGGTTTTCTGGTTCACCCCTCCACTTT. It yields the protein CASSQTGFSGSPLHF.

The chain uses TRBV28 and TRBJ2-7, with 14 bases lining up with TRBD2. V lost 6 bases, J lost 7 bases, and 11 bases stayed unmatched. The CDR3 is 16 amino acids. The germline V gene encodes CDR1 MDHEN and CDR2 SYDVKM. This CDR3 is CASRRGTSGSRGEQYF. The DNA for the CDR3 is TGTGCCAGCAGGAGAGGGACTAGCGGGAGTCGGGGTGAGCAGTACTTC.

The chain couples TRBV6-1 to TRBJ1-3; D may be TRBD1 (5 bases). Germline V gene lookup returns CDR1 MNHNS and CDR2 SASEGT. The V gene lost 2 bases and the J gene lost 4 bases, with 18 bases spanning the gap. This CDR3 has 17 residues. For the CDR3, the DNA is TGTGCCAGCAGTGAATCAAGGGGCTCTTTGTTGGGAAACACCATATATTTT. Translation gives CASSESRGSLLGNTIYF.

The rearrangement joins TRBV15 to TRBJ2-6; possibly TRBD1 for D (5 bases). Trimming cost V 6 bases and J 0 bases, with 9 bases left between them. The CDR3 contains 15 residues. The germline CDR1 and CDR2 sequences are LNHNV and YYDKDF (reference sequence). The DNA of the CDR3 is TGTGCCACCAGAAAAACAGGCTCTGGGGCCAACGTCCTGACTTTC. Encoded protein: CATRKTGSGANVLTF.

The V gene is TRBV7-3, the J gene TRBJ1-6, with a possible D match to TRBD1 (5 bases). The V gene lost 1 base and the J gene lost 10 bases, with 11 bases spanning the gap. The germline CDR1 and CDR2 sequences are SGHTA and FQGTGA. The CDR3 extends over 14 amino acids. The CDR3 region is CASSLMAGQSPLHF. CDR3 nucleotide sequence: TGTGCCAGCAGCTTAATGGCAGGGCAGTCACCCCTCCACTTT.

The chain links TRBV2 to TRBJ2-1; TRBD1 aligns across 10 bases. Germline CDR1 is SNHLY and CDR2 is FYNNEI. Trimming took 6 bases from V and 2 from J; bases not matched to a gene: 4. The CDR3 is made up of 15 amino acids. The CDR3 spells CASRGDRGAYNEQFF. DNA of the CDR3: TGTGCCAGCAGAGGGGACAGGGGCGCCTACAATGAGCAGTTCTTC.

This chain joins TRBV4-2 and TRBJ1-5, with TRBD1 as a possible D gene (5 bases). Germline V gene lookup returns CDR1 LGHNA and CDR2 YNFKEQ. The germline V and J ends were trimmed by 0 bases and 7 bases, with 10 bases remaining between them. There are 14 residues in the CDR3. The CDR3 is CASSQDRTTQPQHF. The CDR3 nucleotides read TGTGCCAGCAGCCAAGATAGGACAACCCAGCCCCAGCATTTT.

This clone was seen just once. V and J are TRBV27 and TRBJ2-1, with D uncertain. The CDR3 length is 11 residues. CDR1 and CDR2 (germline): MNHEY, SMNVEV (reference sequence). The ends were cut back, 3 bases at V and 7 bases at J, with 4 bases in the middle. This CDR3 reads CASSLRNEQFF. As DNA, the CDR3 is TGTGCCAGCAGTTTGCGGAATGAGCAGTTCTTC.

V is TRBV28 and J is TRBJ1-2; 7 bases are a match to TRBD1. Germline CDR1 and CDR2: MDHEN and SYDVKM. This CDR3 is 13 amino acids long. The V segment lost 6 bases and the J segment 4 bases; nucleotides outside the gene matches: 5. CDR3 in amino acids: CASRAPGGYGYTF. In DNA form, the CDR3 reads TGTGCCAGCAGAGCCCCAGGGGGCTATGGCTACACCTTC.

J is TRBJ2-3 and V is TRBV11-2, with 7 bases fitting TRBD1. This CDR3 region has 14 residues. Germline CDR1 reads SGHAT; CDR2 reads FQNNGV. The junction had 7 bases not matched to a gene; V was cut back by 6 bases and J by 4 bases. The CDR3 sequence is CASRPTGSADTQYF. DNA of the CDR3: TGTGCCAGCAGGCCGACAGGGTCGGCAGATACGCAGTATTTT.

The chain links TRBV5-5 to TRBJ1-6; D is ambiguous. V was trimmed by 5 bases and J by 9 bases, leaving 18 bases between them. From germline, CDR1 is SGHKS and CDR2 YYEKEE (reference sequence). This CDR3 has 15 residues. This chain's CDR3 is CASSPDERWSSPLHF. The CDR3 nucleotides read TGTGCCAGCAGTCCTGACGAGAGGTGGTCTTCACCCCTCCACTTT.

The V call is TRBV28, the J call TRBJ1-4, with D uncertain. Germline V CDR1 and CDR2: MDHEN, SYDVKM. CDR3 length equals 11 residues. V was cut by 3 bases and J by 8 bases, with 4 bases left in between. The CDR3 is CASSFLEKLFF. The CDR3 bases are TGTGCCAGCAGTTTCCTGGAAAAACTGTTTTTT.

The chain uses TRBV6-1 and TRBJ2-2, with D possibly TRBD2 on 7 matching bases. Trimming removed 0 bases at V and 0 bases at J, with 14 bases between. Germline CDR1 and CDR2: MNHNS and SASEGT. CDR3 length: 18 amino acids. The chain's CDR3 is CASSEAGGLAANTGELFF. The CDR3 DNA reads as TGTGCCAGCAGTGAAGCCGGGGGGCTAGCCGCGAACACCGGGGAGCTGTTTTTT.

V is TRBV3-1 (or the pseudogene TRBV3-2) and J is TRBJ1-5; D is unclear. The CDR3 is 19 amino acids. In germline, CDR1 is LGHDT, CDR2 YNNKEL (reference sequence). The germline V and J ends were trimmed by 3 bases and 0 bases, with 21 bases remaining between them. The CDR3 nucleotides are TGTGCCAGCAGCCATGACGGACTCTGCTGTCGGTATAGCAATCAGCCCCAGCATTTT. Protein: CASSHDGLCCRYSNQPQHF.

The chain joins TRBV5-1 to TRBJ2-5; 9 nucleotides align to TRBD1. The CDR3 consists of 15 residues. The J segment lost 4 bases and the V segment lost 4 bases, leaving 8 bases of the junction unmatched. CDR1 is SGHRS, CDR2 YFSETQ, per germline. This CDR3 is CASSRGGQGVETQYF. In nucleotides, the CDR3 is TGCGCCAGCAGCCGAGGGGGACAGGGAGTAGAGACCCAGTACTTC.